These 9 T cell receptor beta chains share one sample of origin, sequenced in a study of blood T cell repertoires in COVID-19. Method: immunoSEQ multiplex PCR; TCRdb's copy keeps in-frame clones and lacks some. The sample lists about 230,000 clones, 80% to 90% occurring once. The material sequenced was peripheral blood. The receptors were sampled from a man between 25 and 39 years old with COVID-19, enrolled during active disease.

This chain joins TRBV5-1 and TRBJ1-5; 8 bases map to TRBD1. From germline, CDR1 is SGHRS and CDR2 YFSETQ. The CDR3 has 15 residues. V lost 4 bases, J lost 9 bases, and 12 bases stayed unmatched. The CDR3 nucleotides read TGCGCCAGCAGCATACGGGACAGGCCTCTTATGCCCCAGCATTTT. Protein sequence: CASSIRDRPLMPQHF.

This sequence joins TRBV7-2 and TRBJ1-2, with TRBD1 matching 9 bases. The CDR3 has 16 residues. V was pared by 2 bases and J by 5 bases, with 9 bases of the junction left unmatched. Germline V lookup: CDR1 SGHTA, CDR2 FQGNSA. CDR3 loop: CASSLKATGGLYGYTF. CDR3 sequence (DNA): TGTGCCAGCAGCTTAAAAGCAACAGGGGGCTTGTATGGCTACACCTTC.

The chain uses TRBV2 and TRBJ1-1; TRBD1 agrees at 7 bases. The J segment lost 1 base and the V segment lost 6 bases, leaving 2 bases of the junction unmatched. This CDR3 has 13 residues. CDR1 is SNHLY and CDR2 is FYNNEI in the germline V gene. The CDR3 loop reads CASRGQQNTEAFF. In DNA form, the CDR3 reads TGTGCCAGCAGGGGACAGCAGAACACTGAAGCTTTCTTT.

J is TRBJ1-4 and V is TRBV19; 8 bases fit TRBD1. V lost 3 bases to trimming and J lost 4 bases; unmatched junction nucleotides: 4. The length of the CDR3 is 15 residues. Germline CDR1 reads LNHDA; CDR2 reads SQIVND (reference sequence). CDR3 sequence: CASSIDGTGNEKLFF. In DNA form, the CDR3 reads TGTGCCAGTAGTATTGACGGGACAGGTAATGAAAAACTGTTTTTT.

The chain is built from TRBV11-2 and TRBJ2-7, with 7 bases identical to TRBD1. Per germline, CDR1 SGHAT and CDR2 FQNNGV. The CDR3 extends over 16 amino acids. J lost 4 bases, V lost 5 bases, and 14 bases had no gene match. CDR3 amino acids: CASSPLGTGALYEQYF. CDR3 coding DNA: TGTGCCAGCAGCCCTTTGGGAACAGGGGCCCTATACGAGCAGTACTTC.

This clone was detected once. The genes are TRBV5-4 and TRBJ2-3, with TRBD2 matching over 12 bases. With V trimmed by 4 bases and J by 0 bases, 9 bases remained unmatched. The CDR3 consists of 18 residues. Germline CDR1 reads SGHNT; CDR2 reads YYREEE (reference sequence). The CDR3 here is CASSRGTSGRTSTDTQYF. The CDR3 DNA reads as TGTGCCAGCAGCCGAGGAACTAGCGGGAGGACTAGCACAGATACGCAGTATTTT.

This clone was counted a few times. The chain employs TRBV7-9 and TRBJ1-3, with 8 bases identical to TRBD1. Germline values: CDR1 SEHNR, CDR2 FQNEAQ (reference sequence). The CDR3 length is 15 residues. V lost 3 bases and J lost 4; bases outside the gene matches: 5. The CDR3 sequence: CASSLDRDSGNTIYF. In DNA form, the CDR3 reads TGTGCCAGCAGCTTGGACAGGGATTCGGGAAACACCATATATTTT.

V usage is TRBV5-6 and J usage is TRBJ2-2; TRBD1 aligns across 8 bases. The CDR3 has 16 residues. With 2 bases clipped from V and 3 bases from J, the junction kept 6 bases outside the gene matches. Germline assignment: CDR1 SGHDT and CDR2 YYEEEE. CDR3 DNA sequence: TGTGCCAGCAGCTTTCATCGGACAGGGCACACCGGGGAGCTGTTTTTT. This translates into CASSFHRTGHTGELFF.

This rearrangement joins TRBV7-2 to TRBJ1-2, with D unclear. The CDR3 has 14 amino acids. The V gene lost 0 bases and the J gene lost 4 bases, with 9 bases spanning the gap. The germline V gene has CDR1 SGHTA and CDR2 FQGNSA. In nucleotides, the CDR3 is TGTGCCAGCAGCTTAGCGTTACGGGGCTATGGCTACACCTTC. The encoded protein is CASSLALRGYGYTF.